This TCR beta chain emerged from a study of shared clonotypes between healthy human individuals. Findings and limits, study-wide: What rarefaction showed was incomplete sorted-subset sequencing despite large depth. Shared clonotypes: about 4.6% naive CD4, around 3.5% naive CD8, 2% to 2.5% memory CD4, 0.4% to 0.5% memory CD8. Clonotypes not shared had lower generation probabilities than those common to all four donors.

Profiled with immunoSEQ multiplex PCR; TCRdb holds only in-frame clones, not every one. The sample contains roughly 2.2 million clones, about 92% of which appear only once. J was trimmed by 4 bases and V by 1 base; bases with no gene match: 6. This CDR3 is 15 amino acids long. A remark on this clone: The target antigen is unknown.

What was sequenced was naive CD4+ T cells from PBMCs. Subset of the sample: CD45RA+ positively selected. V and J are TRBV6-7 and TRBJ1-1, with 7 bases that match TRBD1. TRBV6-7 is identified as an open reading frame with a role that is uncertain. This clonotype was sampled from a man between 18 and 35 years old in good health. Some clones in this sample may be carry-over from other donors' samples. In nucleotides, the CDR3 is TGTGCCAGCAGTTACTACCCAGGGGGGCGCACTGAAGCTTTCTTT. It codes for CASSYYPGGRTEAFF.